This T cell receptor (beta chain) was obtained from a study of blood T cell repertoires in COVID-19. Study at large: From the United States, Italy and Spain came samples of acute and convalescent COVID-19. The cDNA or gDNA used as material had been derived from T cells, B-cell-depleted T cells, or PBMCs.

How the authors handled the data: How many nucleated cells were present was estimated from reference gene primer amplification. Generated by immunoSEQ multiplex PCR, the TCRdb table keeps only in-frame clones and is missing some. The D gene and trimming were derived from the DNA, and the V and J assignments and clone size from that table. This repertoire shows around 94,000 clones, 84% found once; its top ten account for 3.5% to 5%. Trimming removed 0 bases at V and 2 bases at J, with 8 bases between. Germline V CDR1 and CDR2: LNHNV, YYDKDF (reference sequence). This CDR3 is 14 amino acids long. The receptor was derived from a human donor in a cohort sampled during active COVID-19. This chain joins TRBV15 and TRBJ2-7; D is uncertain. Sequenced: peripheral blood. In nucleotides, the CDR3 is TGTGCCACCAGCAGAGAGGGCAGAACCTACGAGCAGTACTTC. Protein: CATSREGRTYEQYF.